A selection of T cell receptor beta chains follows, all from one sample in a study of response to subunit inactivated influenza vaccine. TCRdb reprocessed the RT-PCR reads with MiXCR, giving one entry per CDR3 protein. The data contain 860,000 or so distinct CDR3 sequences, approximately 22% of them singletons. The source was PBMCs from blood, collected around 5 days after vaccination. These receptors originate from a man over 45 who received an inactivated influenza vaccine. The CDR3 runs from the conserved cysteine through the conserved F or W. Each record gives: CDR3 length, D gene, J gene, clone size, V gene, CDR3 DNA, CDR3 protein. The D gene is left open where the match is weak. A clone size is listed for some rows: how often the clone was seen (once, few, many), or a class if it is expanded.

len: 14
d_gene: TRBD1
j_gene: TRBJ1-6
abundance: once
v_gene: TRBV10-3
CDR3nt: TGTGCCATCAGTGGGACAGGGTATAATTCACCCCTCCACTTT
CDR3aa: CAISGTGYNSPLHF

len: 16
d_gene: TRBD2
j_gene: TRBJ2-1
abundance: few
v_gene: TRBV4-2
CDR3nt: TGTGCCAGCAGCCAAGATGGGGGGGTCTCCTACAATGAGCAGTTCTTC
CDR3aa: CASSQDGGVSYNEQFF

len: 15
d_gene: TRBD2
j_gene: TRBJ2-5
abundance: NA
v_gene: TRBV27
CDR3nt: TGTGCCAGCAGTAGGGCGGGAGGGGGGTTAGAGACCCAGTACTTC
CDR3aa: CASSRAGGGLETQYF

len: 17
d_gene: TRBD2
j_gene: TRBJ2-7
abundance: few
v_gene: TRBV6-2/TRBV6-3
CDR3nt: TGTGCCAGCAGTTACTCTTTGTCGGCTAGCGGACCCTACGAGCAGTACTTC
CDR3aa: CASSYSLSASGPYEQYF

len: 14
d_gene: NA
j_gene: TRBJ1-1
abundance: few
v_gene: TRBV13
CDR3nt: TGTGCCAGCAGCTACGGGACCGTGAACACTGAAGCTTTCTTT
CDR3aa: CASSYGTVNTEAFF

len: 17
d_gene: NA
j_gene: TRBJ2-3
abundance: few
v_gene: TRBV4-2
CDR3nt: TGTGCCAGCAGCCAAGGAAGTACAAAGCTCTGGGTAGATACGCAGTATTTT
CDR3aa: CASSQGSTKLWVDTQYF

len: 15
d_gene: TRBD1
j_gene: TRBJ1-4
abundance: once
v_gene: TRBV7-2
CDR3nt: TGTGCCAGCAGCCCCCGGACAGGCCTTTGGGAAAAACTGTTTTTT
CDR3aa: CASSPRTGLWEKLFF

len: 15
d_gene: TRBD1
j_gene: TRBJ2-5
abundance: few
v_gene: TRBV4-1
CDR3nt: TGCGCCAGCAGCCAGGGACAGGCCGTTCAAGAGACCCAGTACTTC
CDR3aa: CASSQGQAVQETQYF

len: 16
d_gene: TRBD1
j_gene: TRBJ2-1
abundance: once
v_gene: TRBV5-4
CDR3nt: TGTGCCAGCAGCCCGAGGACGGGGACAGGGGACAATGAGCAGTTCTTC
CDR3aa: CASSPRTGTGDNEQFF

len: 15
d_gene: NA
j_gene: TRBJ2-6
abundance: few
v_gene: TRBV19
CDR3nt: TGTGCCAGTAAGAGCCGAGGCTCTGGGGCCAACGTCCTGACTTTC
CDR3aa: CASKSRGSGANVLTF

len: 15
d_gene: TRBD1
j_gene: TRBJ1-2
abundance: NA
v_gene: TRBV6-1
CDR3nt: TGTGCCAGCAGTGGACAGGGGGGTCTTAACTATGGCTACACCTTC
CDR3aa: CASSGQGGLNYGYTF

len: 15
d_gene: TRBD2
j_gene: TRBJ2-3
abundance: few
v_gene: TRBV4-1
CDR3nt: TGCGCCAGCACTCCACTAGCGCGGGAAGGAAATACGCAGTATTTT
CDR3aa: CASTPLAREGNTQYF

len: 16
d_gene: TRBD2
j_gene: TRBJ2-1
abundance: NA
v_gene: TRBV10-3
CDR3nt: TGTGCCATCAGTGAGCAACTAGCGGGGGGCGTGAATGAGCAGTTCTTC
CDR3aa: CAISEQLAGGVNEQFF

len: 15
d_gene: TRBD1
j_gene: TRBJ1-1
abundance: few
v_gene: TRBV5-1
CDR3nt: TGCGCCAGCAGCACTGGGGGGACAGCCAACACTGAAGCTTTCTTT
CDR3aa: CASSTGGTANTEAFF

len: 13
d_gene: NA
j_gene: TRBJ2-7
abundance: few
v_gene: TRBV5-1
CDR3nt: TGCGCCAGCAGCCCCGAAGGACAGTATGAGCAGTACTTC
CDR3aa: CASSPEGQYEQYF

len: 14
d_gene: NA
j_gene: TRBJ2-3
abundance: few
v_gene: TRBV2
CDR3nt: TGTGCCAGCAGCATTAAGCGCGGCACAGATACGCAGTATTTT
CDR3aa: CASSIKRGTDTQYF

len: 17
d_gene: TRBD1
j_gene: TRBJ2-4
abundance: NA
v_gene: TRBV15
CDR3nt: TGTGCCACCAGCAACGGACAGGGGGTACTAGCCAAAAACATTCAGTACTTC
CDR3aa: CATSNGQGVLAKNIQYF

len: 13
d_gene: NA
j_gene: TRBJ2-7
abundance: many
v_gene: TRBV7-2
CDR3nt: TGTGCCAGCAGCTTAGTTCCCCTTGTCGAGCAGTACTTC
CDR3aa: CASSLVPLVEQYF

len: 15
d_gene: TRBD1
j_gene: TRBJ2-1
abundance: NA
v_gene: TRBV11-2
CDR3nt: TGTGCCAGCAGCTTCCGGACAGGGGTGGGCAATGAGCAGTTCTTC
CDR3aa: CASSFRTGVGNEQFF

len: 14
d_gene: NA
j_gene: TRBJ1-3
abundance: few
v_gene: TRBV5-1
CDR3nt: TGCGCCAGCAGCGAAACGGGGCTCGGAAACACCATATATTTT
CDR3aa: CASSETGLGNTIYF

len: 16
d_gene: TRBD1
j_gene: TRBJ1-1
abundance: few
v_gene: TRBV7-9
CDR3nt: TGTGCCAGCAGCTTAGCTGGCAGGGGGCCGAACACTGAAGCTTTCTTT
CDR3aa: CASSLAGRGPNTEAFF